Listed below are T cell receptor beta chains from one sample, sequenced in a study of vaccination and CD4 T cells after COVID-19. MiXCR, run by TCRdb on the PCR reads, gives a single entry per CDR3 protein. Counted here are 20,000 or so distinct CDR3 sequences, over 40% occurring once; the ten biggest clones make up roughly 2.6%. Antigens for these TCRs are unknown. Sequenced here: CD4+ T cells from blood, cultured in vitro, sampled after SARS-CoV-2 vaccination. The receptors come from a human donor who had recovered from COVID-19. The CDR3 runs from the conserved cysteine through the conserved F or W. The order of the fields is J gene, V gene, clone size, CDR3 protein. Rows may omit the clone size; those that give it use once, few, many or a size class.

J gene: TRBJ2-1
V gene: TRBV7-9
clone size: once
CDR3 protein: CASSLRQGARDEQFF

J gene: TRBJ1-2
V gene: TRBV6-1
clone size: few
CDR3 protein: CASLVRPRGYTF

J gene: TRBJ2-1
V gene: TRBV4-1
clone size: .
CDR3 protein: CASSRAGTGGFNEQFF

J gene: TRBJ1-1
V gene: TRBV20-1
clone size: few
CDR3 protein: CSASPGQGYTEAFF

J gene: TRBJ2-3
V gene: TRBV5-6
clone size: .
CDR3 protein: CASTPGGTRLLTDTQYF

J gene: TRBJ2-7
V gene: TRBV10-3
clone size: once
CDR3 protein: CAIRKEREQYF

J gene: TRBJ2-3
V gene: TRBV15
clone size: few
CDR3 protein: CATSRDGGQGTDTQYF

J gene: TRBJ1-4
V gene: TRBV7-2
clone size: .
CDR3 protein: CASSLGGKLFF

J gene: TRBJ2-7
V gene: TRBV6-1
clone size: few
CDR3 protein: CASGLLPPYEQYF

J gene: TRBJ1-5
V gene: TRBV2
clone size: .
CDR3 protein: CASLLDKGFGQPQHF

J gene: TRBJ1-3
V gene: TRBV7-9
clone size: .
CDR3 protein: CASSPVGPSSGNTIYF

J gene: TRBJ1-1
V gene: TRBV27
clone size: .
CDR3 protein: CASSLTGLNTEAFF

J gene: TRBJ1-6
V gene: TRBV6-1
clone size: few
CDR3 protein: CASNRAKGSPLHF

J gene: TRBJ2-5
V gene: TRBV4-1
clone size: .
CDR3 protein: CASSQDDQWTQYF

J gene: TRBJ1-1
V gene: TRBV29-1
clone size: once
CDR3 protein: CSVAGTMNTEAFF

J gene: TRBJ1-6
V gene: TRBV6-1
clone size: medium-sized
CDR3 protein: CASSERGDRVVSPLHF

J gene: TRBJ1-1
V gene: TRBV27
clone size: .
CDR3 protein: CASSFLAGRQGASEAFF

J gene: TRBJ2-7
V gene: TRBV6-5
clone size: few
CDR3 protein: CASSSSGSYEQYF

J gene: TRBJ1-1
V gene: TRBV19
clone size: .
CDR3 protein: CASSTGTGYTEAFF

J gene: TRBJ1-6
V gene: TRBV7-8
clone size: .
CDR3 protein: CASSSPSQNNSPLHF

J gene: TRBJ2-1
V gene: TRBV5-5
clone size: .
CDR3 protein: CASSFLGPTYNEQFF

J gene: TRBJ1-6
V gene: TRBV20-1
clone size: few
CDR3 protein: CSAVDRRGSPLHF

J gene: TRBJ2-3
V gene: TRBV20-1
clone size: .
CDR3 protein: CSSRLAGGKDTQYF

J gene: TRBJ2-7
V gene: TRBV29-1
clone size: .
CDR3 protein: CSVESPGGYEQYF

J gene: TRBJ1-2
V gene: TRBV6-2/TRBV6-3
clone size: .
CDR3 protein: CASSTGQGNRGYTF

J gene: TRBJ2-2
V gene: TRBV27
clone size: .
CDR3 protein: CASSFLPNTGELFF

J gene: TRBJ1-2
V gene: TRBV6-2/TRBV6-3
clone size: .
CDR3 protein: CASTHQRSGYGYTF

J gene: TRBJ1-1
V gene: TRBV6-2/TRBV6-3
clone size: few
CDR3 protein: CASSMRTGGSTEAFF

J gene: TRBJ1-5
V gene: TRBV6-5
clone size: once
CDR3 protein: CASSYQKPPSNQPQHF

J gene: TRBJ2-3
V gene: TRBV4-3
clone size: .
CDR3 protein: CASSQERVREGTDTQYF

J gene: TRBJ2-7
V gene: TRBV10-1
clone size: .
CDR3 protein: CASSESGGGFGEQYF

J gene: TRBJ1-2
V gene: TRBV10-3
clone size: .
CDR3 protein: CAISEGYPRDGYTF

J gene: TRBJ2-7
V gene: TRBV19
clone size: .
CDR3 protein: CASSKGRGTYEQYF

J gene: TRBJ1-5
V gene: TRBV19
clone size: .
CDR3 protein: CASSLQGRDQPQHF

J gene: TRBJ1-1
V gene: TRBV19
clone size: .
CDR3 protein: CASSILRNTEAFF

J gene: TRBJ1-2
V gene: TRBV6-5
clone size: .
CDR3 protein: CASSYKGLSYGYTF

J gene: TRBJ1-2
V gene: TRBV7-9
clone size: .
CDR3 protein: CASSLVDGNYGYTF

J gene: TRBJ1-1
V gene: TRBV7-9
clone size: .
CDR3 protein: CASRLTGDSEAFF

J gene: TRBJ1-1
V gene: TRBV6-1
clone size: .
CDR3 protein: CASRISLTGGTEAFF

J gene: TRBJ2-7
V gene: TRBV20-1
clone size: few
CDR3 protein: CSAREPGRDYEQYF

J gene: TRBJ1-6
V gene: TRBV20-1
clone size: .
CDR3 protein: CSARFEDYSPLHF

J gene: TRBJ2-3
V gene: TRBV6-1
clone size: .
CDR3 protein: CASRIPGQGGDTQYF

J gene: TRBJ1-5
V gene: TRBV12-3/TRBV12-4
clone size: .
CDR3 protein: CASSPSGGTNQPQHF

J gene: TRBJ2-1
V gene: TRBV7-2
clone size: .
CDR3 protein: CASRRTTGGNNEQFF

J gene: TRBJ1-1
V gene: TRBV7-8
clone size: .
CDR3 protein: CASSTKGARNTEAFF

J gene: TRBJ2-4
V gene: TRBV7-8
clone size: medium-sized
CDR3 protein: CASSLALGPPSKNIQYF

J gene: TRBJ2-2
V gene: TRBV7-6
clone size: few
CDR3 protein: CASSFGAGELFF

J gene: TRBJ2-3
V gene: TRBV25-1
clone size: .
CDR3 protein: CASSEFSADTQYF

J gene: TRBJ1-6
V gene: TRBV20-1
clone size: .
CDR3 protein: CSARAKGTENSPLHF

J gene: TRBJ2-7
V gene: TRBV18
clone size: .
CDR3 protein: CASSPDEQYF

J gene: TRBJ1-1
V gene: TRBV5-4
clone size: .
CDR3 protein: CASSFPDRGTEAFF

J gene: TRBJ1-3
V gene: TRBV7-2
clone size: few
CDR3 protein: CASSLAGGGNTIYF

J gene: TRBJ1-2
V gene: TRBV20-1
clone size: .
CDR3 protein: CSARGTTVSYGYTF

J gene: TRBJ2-3
V gene: TRBV29-1
clone size: once
CDR3 protein: CSVEARDGYTDTQYF